The 17 T cell receptor beta chains in this list originate from one sample, sequenced in a study of control samples from healthy donors and cancer patients. The repertoire was sequenced with immunoSEQ multiplex PCR; TCRdb's copy has only in-frame clones and lacks some. The table has over 150,000 clones, 85% to 95% seen once. Source material: blood. These receptor sequences come from a woman younger than 30 in good health.

The chain couples TRBV18 to TRBJ1-4; the D is unclear. Trimming took 3 bases from V and 0 from J, leaving 11 bases between them. The CDR3 is made up of 16 amino acids. The germline gives CDR1 KGHSH, CDR2 LQKENI. Written as DNA, the CDR3 is TGTGCCAGCTCACCGAAGCTTTTTGCAACTAATGAAAAACTGTTTTTT. This gives the protein CASSPKLFATNEKLFF.

The rearrangement joins TRBV19 to TRBJ1-2, with D maybe TRBD1 (5 bases). The CDR3 runs to 12 residues. CDR1 LNHDA and CDR2 SQIVND come from the germline V gene (reference sequence). V lost 5 bases and J lost 8, with 12 bases in between. This CDR3 is CASSQGVSGYTF. The CDR3 DNA follows: TGTGCCAGTAGTCAAGGGGTGAGCGGCTACACCTTC. Supplemented by reference TRBV19 and TRBJ1-2, the full variable domain reads DGGITQSPKYLFRKEGQNVTLSCEQNLNHDAMYWYRQDPGQGLRLIYYSQIVNDFQKGDIAEGYSVSREKKESFPLTVTSAQKNPTAFYLCASSQGVSGYTFGSGTRLTVV.

The chain has TRBV19 and TRBJ1-5; 7 bases agree with TRBD1. CDR1 is LNHDA, CDR2 SQIVND, per germline (reference sequence). The CDR3 totals 13 residues. J was trimmed by 6 bases and V by 10 bases; bases with no gene match: 9. The CDR3 sequence is CATQDRAGQPQHF. The CDR3 DNA sequence: TGTGCCACCCAAGACAGGGCCGGTCAGCCCCAGCATTTT.

The chain recombines TRBV9 with TRBJ1-1; D is unclear. From germline, CDR1 is SGDLS and CDR2 YYNGEE. With 0 bases removed from V and 1 base from J, the gap between germline ends came to 10 bases. This CDR3 is built from 15 residues. CDR3 bases: TGTGCCAGCAGCGTAGAGTCCAGAAAGAACACTGAAGCTTTCTTT. Residues: CASSVESRKNTEAFF. Full variable domain (remainder filled in from reference TRBV9 and TRBJ1-1): DSGVTQTPKHLITATGQRVTLRCSPRSGDLSVYWYQQSLDQGLQFLIQYYNGEERAKGNILERFSAQQFPDLHSELNLSSLELGDSALYFCASSVESRKNTEAFFGQGTRLTVV.

The J gene is TRBJ1-2, the V gene TRBV27; 7 nucleotides agree with TRBD1. V lost 5 bases and J lost 2; bases outside the gene matches: 5. Germline V gene sequence: CDR1 MNHEY, CDR2 SMNVEV (reference sequence). The CDR3 runs to 14 residues. The CDR3 is CASSTLTGNYGYTF. The CDR3 DNA sequence: TGTGCCAGCAGTACCCTGACAGGGAACTATGGCTACACCTTC.

The chain has TRBV19 and TRBJ2-1; D might be TRBD1 (6 bases). Germline V CDR1 and CDR2: LNHDA, SQIVND (reference sequence). Trimming took off 7 bases at V and 10 bases at J, with 17 bases between the two ends. The CDR3 is 13 amino acids. CDR3 sequence reads: CASTALLDREQFF. In DNA form, the CDR3 reads TGTGCCAGTACCGCACTCTTGGACAGAGAGCAGTTCTTC. Using reference TRBV19 and TRBJ2-1 for the parts outside the CDR3, the full variable domain is DGGITQSPKYLFRKEGQNVTLSCEQNLNHDAMYWYRQDPGQGLRLIYYSQIVNDFQKGDIAEGYSVSREKKESFPLTVTSAQKNPTAFYLCASTALLDREQFFGPGTRLTVL.

The chain combines TRBV20-1 with TRBJ2-7; D gene unclear. This CDR3 region has 12 residues. V lost 3 bases and J 3 bases, leaving 9 bases between the germline ends. Germline CDR1 reads DFQATT; CDR2 reads SNEGSKA (reference sequence). The CDR3 sequence is CSASPGLYEQYF. The CDR3 nucleotides read TGCAGTGCTAGTCCAGGCCTCTACGAGCAGTACTTC.

This chain connects TRBV5-1 to TRBJ1-5, with D unclear. V was shortened by 0 bases and J by 0 bases, with 7 bases between the two germline ends. CDR3 length: 15 residues. CDR1 and CDR2 from the germline V gene are SGHRS and YFSETQ. The CDR3 DNA is TGCGCCAGCAGCTTGGTGGGGAATAGCAATCAGCCCCAGCATTTT. Protein sequence: CASSLVGNSNQPQHF. Full variable domain (remainder filled in from reference TRBV5-1 and TRBJ1-5): KAGVTQTPRYLIKTRGQQVTLSCSPISGHRSVSWYQQTPGQGLQFLFEYFSETQRNKGNFPGRFSGRQFSNSRSEMNVSTLELGDSALYLCASSLVGNSNQPQHFGDGTRLSIL.

In this sample, this clone turned up once. The V and J genes are TRBV4-1 and TRBJ1-1; D gene ambiguous. This CDR3 comprises 13 residues. The germline V and J ends were trimmed by 5 bases and 3 bases, with 10 bases remaining between them. Germline CDR1 MGHRA, CDR2 YSYEKL. In nucleotides, the CDR3 is TGCGCCAGCAGCTTCGTTCGGGACACTGAAGCTTTCTTT. This encodes CASSFVRDTEAFF.

The rearrangement uses TRBV7-9 and TRBJ2-3, with 8 bases aligning to TRBD2. Trimming removed 7 bases from V and 8 bases from J; junction bases left unmatched: 5. The CDR3 is made up of 12 amino acids. Germline V gene data show CDR1 as SEHNR and CDR2 as FQNEAQ (reference sequence). The CDR3 spells CASTPAGGTQYF. Here the CDR3 DNA reads TGTGCCAGCACCCCGGCGGGGGGTACGCAGTATTTT. Filled out from reference TRBV7-9 and TRBJ2-3, the complete variable domain reads DTGVSQNPRHKITKRGQNVTFRCDPISEHNRLYWYRQTLGQGPEFLTYFQNEAQLEKSRLLSDRFSAERPKGSFSTLEIQRTEQGDSAMYLCASTPAGGTQYFGPGTRLTVL.

The chain links TRBV7-3 to TRBJ2-3; 14 bases align to TRBD2. The J segment lost 1 base and the V segment lost 5 bases, leaving 5 bases of the junction unmatched. The germline gives CDR1 SGHTA, CDR2 FQGTGA. The CDR3 is 17 amino acids. The DNA of the CDR3 is TGTGCCAGCAGCCTGACTAGCGGGGGGGCGGGCACAGATACGCAGTATTTT. Its translation: CASSLTSGGAGTDTQYF.

V is TRBV7-9 and J is TRBJ1-1; D is uncertain. CDR1 SEHNR and CDR2 FQNEAQ come from the germline V gene (reference sequence). Deletions cut 2 bases from V and 10 bases from J, with 5 bases between. The CDR3 extends over 10 amino acids. CDR3 DNA: TGTGCCAGCAGCTTATCGGTAGCTTTCTTT. Translated, it gives CASSLSVAFF.

The genes are TRBV6-2 or TRBV6-3 and TRBJ1-5, with 8 bases aligning to TRBD1. CDR3 length: 14 residues. In germline, CDR1 is MNHEY, CDR2 SVGEGT. V lost 5 bases and J lost 3; bases outside the gene matches: 3. CDR3: CASSRTGNNQPQHF. Here the CDR3 DNA reads TGTGCCAGCAGTCGGACAGGGAACAATCAGCCCCAGCATTTT.

The rearrangement uses TRBV9 and TRBJ1-1, with 8 nucleotides matching TRBD1. The CDR3 contains 17 residues. CDR1 and CDR2 from the germline V gene are SGDLS and YYNGEE. With V trimmed by 4 bases and J by 5 bases, 16 bases remained unmatched. The CDR3 bases are TGTGCCAGCAGCCCAGACAGGGGAAGCCTTACGGTTACTGAAGCTTTCTTT. Protein sequence: CASSPDRGSLTVTEAFF.

The CDR3 spells CATSRLRDSAYEQYF. CDR3 coding DNA: TGTGCCACCAGCAGACTCCGGGACAGCGCCTACGAGCAGTACTTC. The gene calls are TRBV15 and TRBJ2-7; TRBD1 matches 7 bases. Per the germline V gene, CDR1 is LNHNV and CDR2 is YYDKDF (reference sequence). The V and J ends lost 2 bases and 2 bases, in that order; junction bases with no gene match: 6. The CDR3 sequence is 15 residues long.

The CDR3 reads CASGDYSTDTQYF. As DNA, the CDR3 is TGTGCCAGCGGAGACTATAGCACAGATACGCAGTATTTT. J is TRBJ2-3 and V is TRBV6-6; D is perhaps TRBD2 (5 bases). Germline V gene sequence: CDR1 MNHNY, CDR2 SVGAGI (reference sequence). The CDR3 covers 13 residues. Between the trimmed V and J ends, which lost 8 bases and 0 bases, there was a span of 9 bases.

The count of this clone is one. The chain has TRBV6-5 and TRBJ2-3, with D hard to call. This CDR3 comprises 14 residues. CDR1 is MNHEY, CDR2 SVGAGI, per germline. V lost 8 bases and J lost 2, with 14 bases in between. For the CDR3, the DNA is TGTGCCAGCGTCTCGGGTCCTCACACAGATACGCAGTATTTT. This sequence encodes CASVSGPHTDTQYF.